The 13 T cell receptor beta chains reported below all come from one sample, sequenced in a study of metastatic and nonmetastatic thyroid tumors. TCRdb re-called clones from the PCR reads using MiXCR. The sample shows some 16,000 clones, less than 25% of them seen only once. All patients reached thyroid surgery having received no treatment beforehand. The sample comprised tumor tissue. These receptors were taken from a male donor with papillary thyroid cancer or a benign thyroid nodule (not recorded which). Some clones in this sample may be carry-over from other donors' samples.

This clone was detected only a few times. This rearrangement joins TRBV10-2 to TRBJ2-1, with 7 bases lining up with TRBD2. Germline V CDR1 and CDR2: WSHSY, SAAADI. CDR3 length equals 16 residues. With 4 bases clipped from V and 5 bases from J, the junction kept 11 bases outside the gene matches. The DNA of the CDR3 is TGCGCCAGCAGTGCCCACTCGCCTAGCGGTGACAATGAGCAGTTCTTC. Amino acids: CASSAHSPSGDNEQFF.

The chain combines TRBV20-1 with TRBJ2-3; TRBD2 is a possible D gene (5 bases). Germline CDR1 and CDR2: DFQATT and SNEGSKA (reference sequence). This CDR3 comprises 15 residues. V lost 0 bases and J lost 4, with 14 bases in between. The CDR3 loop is CSAREAVANPDTQYF. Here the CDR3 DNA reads TGCAGTGCTAGAGAGGCAGTAGCGAATCCAGATACGCAGTATTTT.

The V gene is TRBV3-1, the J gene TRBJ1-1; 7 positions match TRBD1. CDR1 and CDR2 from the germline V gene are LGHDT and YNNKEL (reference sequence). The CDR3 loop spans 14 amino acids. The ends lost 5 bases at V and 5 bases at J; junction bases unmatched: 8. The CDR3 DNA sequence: TGTGCCAGCAGCGGGGACAGCAAGAGGACTGAAGCTTTCTTT. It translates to CASSGDSKRTEAFF.

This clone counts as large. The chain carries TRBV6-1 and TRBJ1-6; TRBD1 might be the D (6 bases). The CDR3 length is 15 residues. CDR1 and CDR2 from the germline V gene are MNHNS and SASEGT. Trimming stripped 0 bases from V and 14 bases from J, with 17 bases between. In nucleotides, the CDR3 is TGTGCCAGCAGTGAAGCGGGGGGGGCGCAGCTCTCCCTCCACTTT. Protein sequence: CASSEAGGAQLSLHF.

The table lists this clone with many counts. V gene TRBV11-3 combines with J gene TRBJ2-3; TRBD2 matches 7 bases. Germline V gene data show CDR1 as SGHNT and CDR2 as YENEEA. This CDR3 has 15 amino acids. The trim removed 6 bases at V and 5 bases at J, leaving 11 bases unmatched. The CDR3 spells CASSGETSHGDTQYF. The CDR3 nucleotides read TGTGCCAGCAGTGGGGAGACTAGCCATGGAGATACGCAGTATTTT.

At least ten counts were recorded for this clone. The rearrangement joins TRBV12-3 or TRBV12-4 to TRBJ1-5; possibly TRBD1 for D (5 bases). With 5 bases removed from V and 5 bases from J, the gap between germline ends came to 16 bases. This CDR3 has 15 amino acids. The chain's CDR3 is CASSLIFPGDQPQHF. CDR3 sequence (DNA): TGTGCCAGCAGTCTAATTTTTCCGGGGGATCAGCCCCAGCATTTT.

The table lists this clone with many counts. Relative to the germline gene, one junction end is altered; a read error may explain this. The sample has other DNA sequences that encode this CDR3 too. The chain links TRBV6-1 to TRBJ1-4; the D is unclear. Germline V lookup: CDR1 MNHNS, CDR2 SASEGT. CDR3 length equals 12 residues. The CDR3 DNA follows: TGTGCCAGCAAGGATGCGGGTGAAAAGCTGTTTTTT. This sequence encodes CASKDAGEKLFF.

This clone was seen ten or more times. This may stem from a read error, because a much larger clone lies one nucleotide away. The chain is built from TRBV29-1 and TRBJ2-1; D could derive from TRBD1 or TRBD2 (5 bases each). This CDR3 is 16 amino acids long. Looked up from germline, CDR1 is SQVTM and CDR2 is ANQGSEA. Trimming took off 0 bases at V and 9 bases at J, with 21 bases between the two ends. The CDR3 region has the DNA TGCAGCGTTGAAGATCCCCTGAGGGGAAGAGGGACTGAGCAGTTCTTC. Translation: CSVEDPLRGRGTEQFF.

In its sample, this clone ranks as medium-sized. In DNA form, the CDR3 reads TGTGCCAGCAGTCCGGCCGGGACTAGCGTTAACACCGGGGAGCTGTTTTTT. It encodes CASSPAGTSVNTGELFF. The V gene is TRBV6-1, the J gene TRBJ2-2; 10 bases match TRBD2. Germline V gene data show CDR1 as MNHNS and CDR2 as SASEGT. The CDR3 runs 17 residues. Losses at the gene ends were 5 bases for V and 2 bases for J; bases not matched to a gene: 8.

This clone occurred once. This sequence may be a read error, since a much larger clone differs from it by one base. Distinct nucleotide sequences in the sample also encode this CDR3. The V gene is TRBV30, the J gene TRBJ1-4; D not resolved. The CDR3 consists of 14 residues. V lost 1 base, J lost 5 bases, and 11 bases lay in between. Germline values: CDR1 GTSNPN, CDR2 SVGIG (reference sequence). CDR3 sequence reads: CAWSGGCRNEKLFF. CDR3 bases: TGTGCCTGGAGTGGGGGATGTAGGAATGAAAAACTGTTTTTT.

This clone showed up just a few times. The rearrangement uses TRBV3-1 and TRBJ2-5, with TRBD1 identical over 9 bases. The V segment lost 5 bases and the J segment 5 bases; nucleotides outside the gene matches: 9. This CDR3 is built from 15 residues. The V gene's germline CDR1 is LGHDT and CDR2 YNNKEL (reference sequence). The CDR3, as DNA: TGTGCCAGCAGCGCCGGACAGGGGCTCTTGGAGACCCAGTACTTC. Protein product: CASSAGQGLLETQYF.

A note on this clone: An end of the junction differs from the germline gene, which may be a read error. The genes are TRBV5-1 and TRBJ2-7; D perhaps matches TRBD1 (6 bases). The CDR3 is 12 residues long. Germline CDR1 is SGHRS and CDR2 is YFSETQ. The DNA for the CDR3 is TGCGCCAGCAGTACAGGGTCCTCCGAGCAGTACTTC. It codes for CASSTGSSEQYF.

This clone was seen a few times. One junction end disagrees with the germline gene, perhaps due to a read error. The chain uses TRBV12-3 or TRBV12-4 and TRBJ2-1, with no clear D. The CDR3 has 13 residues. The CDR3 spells CASSLLSDNDQFF. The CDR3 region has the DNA TGTGCCAGCAGTTTACTATCAGACAATGATCAGTTCTTC.